This paragraph covers one T cell receptor beta chain sequence. The antigen is unknown. Profiling relied on immunoSEQ multiplex PCR, and the TCRdb table lists in-frame clones only, not all of them. Altogether 200,000 to 250,000 clones are present, 88% being singletons, with the ten largest covering approximately 12%. The data stem from a study of Ad26.COV2.S vaccination and SARS-CoV-2 variants. Background on the study: Dosing was one shot or two shots 56 days apart.

Treatment defined: around 19 received Ad26.COV2.S at low or high dose, single or two shots; about 5 received placebo; per-sample allocation not given. Sampling occurred on day 63 after the first vaccine or placebo injection. Whole-study findings and limits: Across vaccine and placebo recipients, the breadth of non-spike TCRs was similar. Participants in the vaccine arm had higher spike-specific TCR breadth; placebo recipients had lower. Total T cell responses, in the TCR breadth and depth analyses, may have been underestimated.

V trimming: 5 bases; J trimming: 0 bases; junction bases outside the gene matches: 7. The CDR3 consists of 16 residues. The germline gives CDR1 SGHRS, CDR2 YFSETQ. Source: peripheral blood, taken in a trial of Ad26.COV2.S vaccine versus placebo. This receptor was obtained from a person between 18 and 60 years old who received the Ad26.COV2.S COVID-19 vaccine or a placebo. The V gene is TRBV5-1, the J gene TRBJ2-2; 7 nucleotides align to TRBD2. CDR3 DNA: TGCGCCAGCAGTACCGGTAGCGGGCCGAACACCGGGGAGCTGTTTTTT. Protein: CASSTGSGPNTGELFF.